Detailed here is one T cell receptor beta chain. This sample is part of a study of blood T cell repertoires in COVID-19. On the study more broadly: Spain, Italy and the United States supplied samples that represented acute and convalescent COVID-19.

Sequencing was performed with immunoSEQ multiplex PCR; in TCRdb, only in-frame clones are kept and a portion is missing. The table includes around 290,000 clones, roughly 90% detected once. The study assigned cohorts using participant-reported clinical history. Two negative PCRs, clearance, or symptom resolution characterized the recovered Cohort 3 donors. The source material was PBMCs or T cells enriched from blood (not recorded which). The receptor was isolated from a woman under 40 who had recovered from COVID-19.

The CDR3 protein is CASSYRGTYGYTF. The CDR3 coding sequence is TGTGCCAGCAGTTACCGGGGGACCTATGGCTACACCTTC. This chain joins TRBV6-5 and TRBJ1-2, with a possible D match to TRBD1 (5 bases). There are 13 residues in the CDR3. From germline, CDR1 is MNHEY and CDR2 SVGAGI. V lost 2 bases to trimming and J lost 4 bases, with 8 bases between them.